This entry is about one T cell receptor (beta chain). The data are from a study of blood T cell repertoires in COVID-19. Overall study: Researchers got acute and convalescent COVID-19 samples from the United States, Italy and Spain. The analysed material was cDNA or gDNA that came from T cells, B-cell-depleted T cells, or PBMCs.

Trimming cost V 3 bases and J 5 bases, with 10 bases left between them. The germline V gene encodes CDR1 ENHRY and CDR2 SYGVKD. The CDR3 is 13 amino acids. Per the authors' pipeline: Reference gene primer amplification in the assay estimated nucleated cell counts. Only in-frame clones appear in the TCRdb table, and some are missing; sequencing was by immunoSEQ multiplex PCR. That table is the source of V, J and clone size, and D and trimming were worked out from the DNA. The data show some 150,000 clones, with 80% to 90% seen just once and roughly 3.2% held by the top ten. Sequences were obtained from peripheral blood. V is TRBV10-3 and J is TRBJ2-5; D gene unclear. This receptor was obtained from a woman in her fifties or sixties with active COVID-19. The CDR3 region has the DNA TGTGCCATCAGTGACACTGCGGTGGAGACCCAGTACTTC. Translation gives CAISDTAVETQYF.